The 2 T cell receptor beta chains below all came from one sample that was sequenced in a study of blood T cells in healthy people across ages. A sample-barcoded 5' primer and a J-beta primer mix were used in a second PCR of roughly 6 to 11 cycles. TCRdb processed the 5' RACE reads anew with MiXCR; each CDR3 protein has one entry. The sample lists around 800,000 distinct CDR3 sequences; around a quarter were seen once. Separately, the same data were catalogued under a study of T cells of mothers and their children.

Sequencing was carried out using blood. The receptors originated from a boy between 5 and 17 years old in good health.

V and J are TRBV29-1 and TRBJ2-1; D is uncertain. Germline CDR1 reads SQVTM; CDR2 reads ANQGSEA. The V end was cut by 6 bases, the J end by 6 bases, with 18 bases between. The CDR3 totals 14 residues. The DNA for the CDR3 is TGCAGCGTAAACGAATGGGAACAGTTCAATGAGCAGTTCTTC. Amino acids: CSVNEWEQFNEQFF.

Written as DNA, the CDR3 is TGTGCCAGCAGTTCTACAGGGGCCCCCAAAAACATTCAGTACTTC. As protein: CASSSTGAPKNIQYF. The chain links TRBV12-3 or TRBV12-4 to TRBJ2-4, with TRBD1 matching 7 bases. The CDR3 spans 15 residues. With V trimmed by 4 bases and J by 2 bases, 5 bases remained unmatched.